Following are 8 T cell receptor beta chains from one sample sequenced in a study of blood T cell repertoires in COVID-19. TCRdb's table, derived via immunoSEQ multiplex PCR, lists solely in-frame clones and lacks some. The data contain 150,000 to 180,000 clones, around 78% of them singletons. The sequenced material came from peripheral blood. These receptors all stem from a man older than 75 with acute or convalescent COVID-19.

The V gene is TRBV2, the J gene TRBJ1-2; 11 nucleotides match TRBD1. Trimming took 8 bases from V and 7 from J; bases not matched to a gene: 9. Per the germline V gene, CDR1 is SNHLY and CDR2 is FYNNEI. This CDR3 comprises 14 residues. Here the CDR3 reads CASGGDRGFGGYTF. The CDR3 bases are TGTGCCAGCGGTGGGGACAGGGGGTTTGGTGGCTACACCTTC. Filled out from reference TRBV2 and TRBJ1-2, the complete variable domain reads EPEVTQTPSHQVTQMGQEVILRCVPISNHLYFYWYRQILGQKVEFLVSFYNNEISEKSEIFDDQFSVERPDGSNFTLKIRSTKLEDSAMYFCASGGDRGFGGYTFGSGTRLTVV.

This sequence joins TRBV11-3 and TRBJ2-1; possibly TRBD1 for D (5 bases). The ends were cut back, 5 bases at V and 5 bases at J, with 16 bases in the middle. There are 15 residues in the CDR3. The germline gives CDR1 SGHNT, CDR2 YENEEA. The CDR3 spells CASSQARQLHNEQFF. The CDR3 bases are TGTGCCAGCAGCCAAGCCCGACAGCTCCACAATGAGCAGTTCTTC. The full variable domain, in which reference TRBV11-3 and TRBJ2-1 provide the parts outside the CDR3, is EAGVVQSPRYKIIEKKQPVAFWCNPISGHNTLYWYLQNLGQGPELLIRYENEEAVDDSQLPKDRFSAERLKGVDSTLKIQPAELGDSAVYLCASSQARQLHNEQFFGPGTRLTVL.

The chain carries TRBV4-1 and TRBJ1-3, with a weak D call TRBD1 (5 bases). CDR1 MGHRA and CDR2 YSYEKL come from the germline V gene. The CDR3 runs to 17 residues. The V end lost 4 bases, the J end lost 1 base, and 17 bases lay between the germline ends. The CDR3 reads CASSRPGGVRSGNTIYF. The CDR3 nucleotides are TGCGCCAGCAGCCGCCCAGGAGGGGTCCGGTCTGGAAACACCATATATTTT.

V usage is TRBV18 and J usage is TRBJ2-1, with TRBD1 matching 7 bases. The CDR3 length is 15 residues. Germline V gene data show CDR1 as KGHSH and CDR2 as LQKENI. Unmatched junction bases numbered 8, after V lost 3 bases and J lost 6 bases. CDR3 nucleotides: TGTGCCAGCTCACCCCGAACAGGGGCAAGCAATGAGCAGTTCTTC. It yields the protein CASSPRTGASNEQFF.

This clone was seen more than once but under ten times. V usage is TRBV7-6 and J usage is TRBJ1-5; D is unresolved. The CDR3 is made up of 13 amino acids. Between the trimmed V and J ends, which lost 1 base and 5 bases, there was a span of 6 bases. Germline V gene lookup returns CDR1 SGHVS and CDR2 FNYEAQ. The CDR3, as DNA: TGTGCCAGCAGCTTAGTTGTCGATCAGCCCCAGCATTTT. It encodes CASSLVVDQPQHF.

This clone was recorded only once. The V call is TRBV10-3, the J call TRBJ1-4; 10 bases line up with TRBD1. The germline gives CDR1 ENHRY, CDR2 SYGVKD. V lost 3 bases, J lost 7 bases, and 11 bases stayed unmatched. The CDR3 is made up of 17 amino acids. Here the CDR3 reads CAISDSGTGARIEKLFF. CDR3 coding DNA: TGTGCCATCAGTGACTCCGGGACAGGGGCAAGGATTGAAAAACTGTTTTTT.

The rearrangement uses TRBV6-1 and TRBJ2-7; 9 bases align to TRBD1. The CDR3 length is 16 residues. Germline-derived CDR1 and CDR2 are MNHNS and SASEGT. V lost 3 bases to trimming and J lost 3 bases; unmatched junction nucleotides: 9. The CDR3, as DNA: TGTGCCAGCAGTGACACTGAGCGGGGACAGGGCTACGAGCAGTACGTC. It is translated as CASSDTERGQGYEQYV.

This clone has only one observation. V gene TRBV7-9 combines with J gene TRBJ1-1; no definite D call. In germline, CDR1 is SEHNR, CDR2 FQNEAQ (reference sequence). This CDR3 spans 15 amino acids. V lost 6 bases and J 2 bases, leaving 16 bases between the germline ends. The CDR3 sequence is CASSLSGGHNTEAFF. The CDR3 coding sequence is TGTGCCAGCAGTTTATCGGGAGGGCATAACACTGAAGCTTTCTTT. Combining the CDR3 with reference TRBV7-9 and TRBJ1-1 gives the whole variable domain DTGVSQNPRHKITKRGQNVTFRCDPISEHNRLYWYRQTLGQGPEFLTYFQNEAQLEKSRLLSDRFSAERPKGSFSTLEIQRTEQGDSAMYLCASSLSGGHNTEAFFGQGTRLTVV.